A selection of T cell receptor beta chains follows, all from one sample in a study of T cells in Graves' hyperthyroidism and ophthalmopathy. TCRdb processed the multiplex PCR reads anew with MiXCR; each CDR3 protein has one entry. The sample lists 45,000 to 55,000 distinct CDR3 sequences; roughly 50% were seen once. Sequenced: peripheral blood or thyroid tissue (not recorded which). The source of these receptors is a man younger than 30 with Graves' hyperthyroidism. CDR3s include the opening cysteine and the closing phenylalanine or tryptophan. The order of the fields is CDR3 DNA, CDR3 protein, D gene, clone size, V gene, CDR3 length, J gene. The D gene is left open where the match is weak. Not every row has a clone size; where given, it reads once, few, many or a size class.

CDR3 DNA: TGTGCCAGCAAGACCGGGACAGGCCTGAATCAGAGCGAGGAGTACTTC
CDR3 protein: CASKTGTGLNQSEEYF
D gene: TRBD1
clone size: NA
V gene: TRBV2
CDR3 length: 16
J gene: TRBJ2-5

CDR3 DNA: TGTGCCAGCAGCTTAAAAGGGATATACAGGGGGCAGTACTTC
CDR3 protein: CASSLKGIYRGQYF
D gene: TRBD1
clone size: many
V gene: TRBV7-8
CDR3 length: 14
J gene: TRBJ2-7

CDR3 DNA: TGTGCCACCAGCAGTATGGGAAACACCATATATTTT
CDR3 protein: CATSSMGNTIYF
D gene: NA
clone size: NA
V gene: TRBV15
CDR3 length: 12
J gene: TRBJ1-3

CDR3 DNA: TGCGCCAGCAGCCAAGATAGGGGAGGCTATGGCTACACCTTC
CDR3 protein: CASSQDRGGYGYTF
D gene: NA
clone size: few
V gene: TRBV4-1
CDR3 length: 14
J gene: TRBJ1-2

CDR3 DNA: TGCGCCAGCAGCCAAGAAGCCCAGTACTTC
CDR3 protein: CASSQEAQYF
D gene: NA
clone size: NA
V gene: TRBV4-1
CDR3 length: 10
J gene: TRBJ2-5

CDR3 DNA: TGCAGCGTTGGAGGGCCACAGGGGGACCAGTACTTC
CDR3 protein: CSVGGPQGDQYF
D gene: TRBD1
clone size: NA
V gene: TRBV29-1
CDR3 length: 12
J gene: TRBJ2-5

CDR3 DNA: TGTGCCAGCAGCTTATTGGCCGCGGGAAAGAACACTGAAGCTTTCTTT
CDR3 protein: CASSLLAAGKNTEAFF
D gene: NA
clone size: many
V gene: TRBV7-2
CDR3 length: 16
J gene: TRBJ1-1

CDR3 DNA: TGCAGTGCCACTGGGACTAGCGGGAGGGAAGAGACCCAGTACTTC
CDR3 protein: CSATGTSGREETQYF
D gene: TRBD2
clone size: few
V gene: TRBV20-1
CDR3 length: 15
J gene: TRBJ2-5

CDR3 DNA: TGTGCCAGCAGCTCCCCGGGAGCGGGAGGTACCTACGAGCAGTACTTC
CDR3 protein: CASSSPGAGGTYEQYF
D gene: TRBD2
clone size: NA
V gene: TRBV7-9
CDR3 length: 16
J gene: TRBJ2-7

CDR3 DNA: TGTGCCAGCAGTTTATCAGGGGGCTACACCTTC
CDR3 protein: CASSLSGGYTF
D gene: NA
clone size: many
V gene: TRBV28
CDR3 length: 11
J gene: TRBJ1-2

CDR3 DNA: TGTGCCAGCTCACCACGGGCAGAGCTCACCGGGGAGCTGTTTTTT
CDR3 protein: CASSPRAELTGELFF
D gene: NA
clone size: few
V gene: TRBV7-2
CDR3 length: 15
J gene: TRBJ2-2

CDR3 DNA: TGTGCCAGCAGTCCCCACAAGACCCAGTACTTC
CDR3 protein: CASSPHKTQYF
D gene: NA
clone size: NA
V gene: TRBV12-3/TRBV12-4
CDR3 length: 11
J gene: TRBJ2-5

CDR3 DNA: TGTGCCAGCAGGAAAACCGTTTATAATTCACCCCTCCACTTT
CDR3 protein: CASRKTVYNSPLHF
D gene: NA
clone size: many
V gene: TRBV27
CDR3 length: 14
J gene: TRBJ1-6

CDR3 DNA: TGTGCCAGCAGTTACTTCCCGGACAGGCCTTATGGCTACACCTTC
CDR3 protein: CASSYFPDRPYGYTF
D gene: TRBD1
clone size: many
V gene: TRBV6-5
CDR3 length: 15
J gene: TRBJ1-2

CDR3 DNA: TGCAGTGCTAGCAGGGGCTCACCCCTCCACTTT
CDR3 protein: CSASRGSPLHF
D gene: NA
clone size: once
V gene: TRBV20-1
CDR3 length: 11
J gene: TRBJ1-6

CDR3 DNA: TGTGTCAGCAGTGTTGGTATGCGGGGGACAAATGAAAAACTGTTCTTT
CDR3 protein: CVSSVGMRGTNEKLFF
D gene: NA
clone size: NA
V gene: TRBV2
CDR3 length: 16
J gene: TRBJ1-4

CDR3 DNA: TGTGCCAGCAGCTTAGATGGGGGTTTTCTCAACTATGGCTACACCTTC
CDR3 protein: CASSLDGGFLNYGYTF
D gene: NA
clone size: many
V gene: TRBV7-9
CDR3 length: 16
J gene: TRBJ1-2

CDR3 DNA: TGTGCCAGCAGTGATCATGAGGGGGGGACCTACGAGCAGTACTTC
CDR3 protein: CASSDHEGGTYEQYF
D gene: NA
clone size: NA
V gene: TRBV2
CDR3 length: 15
J gene: TRBJ2-7

CDR3 DNA: TGTGCCAGCTCACGCTCGGGACAGGGCTACGAGCAGTACTTC
CDR3 protein: CASSRSGQGYEQYF
D gene: TRBD1
clone size: many
V gene: TRBV18
CDR3 length: 14
J gene: TRBJ2-7

CDR3 DNA: TGTGCCAACTCTCCGGGGGGAAGTGGAAACACCATATATTTT
CDR3 protein: CANSPGGSGNTIYF
D gene: NA
clone size: NA
V gene: TRBV10-3
CDR3 length: 14
J gene: TRBJ1-3

CDR3 DNA: TGCGCCAGCAGCTTGGGGGGTCCGGCGGGAGAGACCCAGTACTTC
CDR3 protein: CASSLGGPAGETQYF
D gene: NA
clone size: many
V gene: TRBV5-1
CDR3 length: 15
J gene: TRBJ2-5

CDR3 DNA: TGTGCCAGCAGTGAAGGTGGAGGGAGTGAGCAGTACTTC
CDR3 protein: CASSEGGGSEQYF
D gene: NA
clone size: NA
V gene: TRBV2
CDR3 length: 13
J gene: TRBJ2-7

CDR3 DNA: TGTGCCATCCTAGCGGGGGGTAACTCTGGGGCCAACGTCCTGACTTTC
CDR3 protein: CAILAGGNSGANVLTF
D gene: TRBD2
clone size: NA
V gene: TRBV10-3
CDR3 length: 16
J gene: TRBJ2-6

CDR3 DNA: TGTGCCAGCAGCCCCGAGGGGGCCAACTATGGCTACACCTTC
CDR3 protein: CASSPEGANYGYTF
D gene: TRBD1
clone size: many
V gene: TRBV7-3
CDR3 length: 14
J gene: TRBJ1-2

CDR3 DNA: TGTGCCAGCAGTTTACCGGGACTAGCGGGGGAAGAGACCCAGTACTTC
CDR3 protein: CASSLPGLAGEETQYF
D gene: TRBD2
clone size: once
V gene: TRBV7-4
CDR3 length: 16
J gene: TRBJ2-5

CDR3 DNA: TGTGCCAGCAGCTTGACAGGGGATTCACCCCTCCACTTT
CDR3 protein: CASSLTGDSPLHF
D gene: TRBD1
clone size: many
V gene: TRBV7-2
CDR3 length: 13
J gene: TRBJ1-6

CDR3 DNA: TGCAGCGTTGCGGGGGGGCCCGAGGGGTCCTACGAGCAGTACTTC
CDR3 protein: CSVAGGPEGSYEQYF
D gene: TRBD2
clone size: many
V gene: TRBV29-1
CDR3 length: 15
J gene: TRBJ2-7

CDR3 DNA: TGCAGCGTTGACAGCTCTGGAAACACCATATATTTT
CDR3 protein: CSVDSSGNTIYF
D gene: NA
clone size: once
V gene: TRBV29-1
CDR3 length: 12
J gene: TRBJ1-3

CDR3 DNA: TGCAGCGTCGGGACAGAGGCCTACGAGCAGTACTTC
CDR3 protein: CSVGTEAYEQYF
D gene: TRBD1
clone size: NA
V gene: TRBV29-1
CDR3 length: 12
J gene: TRBJ2-7

CDR3 DNA: TGTGCCAGCTCACCACAGCGGACTTGGCGGCCTGAAGCTTTCTTT
CDR3 protein: CASSPQRTWRPEAFF
D gene: NA
clone size: NA
V gene: TRBV18
CDR3 length: 15
J gene: TRBJ1-1

CDR3 DNA: TGTGCCAGCAGCACTAGTGACAGGGTCAGTGTCGAGCAGTACTTC
CDR3 protein: CASSTSDRVSVEQYF
D gene: TRBD1
clone size: NA
V gene: TRBV7-9
CDR3 length: 15
J gene: TRBJ2-7

CDR3 DNA: TGCAGTGCTACCCGCCTGGGACAGGGCGCTGAAGCTTTCTTT
CDR3 protein: CSATRLGQGAEAFF
D gene: TRBD1
clone size: NA
V gene: TRBV20-1
CDR3 length: 14
J gene: TRBJ1-1

CDR3 DNA: TGTGCCAGCAGTTACTCTGCGGGAGACGGGGAGACCCAGTACTTC
CDR3 protein: CASSYSAGDGETQYF
D gene: TRBD2
clone size: NA
V gene: TRBV6-5
CDR3 length: 15
J gene: TRBJ2-5

CDR3 DNA: TGCAGTGCTGAAGGGCCCGAGGGGGCAACTAATGAAAAACTGTTTTTT
CDR3 protein: CSAEGPEGATNEKLFF
D gene: NA
clone size: many
V gene: TRBV20-1
CDR3 length: 16
J gene: TRBJ1-4

CDR3 DNA: TGTGCCAGTAGTATTATCGGGCGGGGTCAACAGCCCCAGCATTTT
CDR3 protein: CASSIIGRGQQPQHF
D gene: NA
clone size: many
V gene: TRBV19
CDR3 length: 15
J gene: TRBJ1-5

CDR3 DNA: TGTGCCAGCAGTGAAGGGTCGGGGGGCGAGGAACCCCTCCACTTT
CDR3 protein: CASSEGSGGEEPLHF
D gene: NA
clone size: many
V gene: TRBV6-1
CDR3 length: 15
J gene: TRBJ1-6

CDR3 DNA: TGCAGTGCGCCCGGGACTAGCGGGAGTAGTGAGCAGTACTTC
CDR3 protein: CSAPGTSGSSEQYF
D gene: TRBD2
clone size: NA
V gene: TRBV20-1
CDR3 length: 14
J gene: TRBJ2-7

CDR3 DNA: TGTGCCAGCAGTTTCTTCGGGACTAGCGGAACCACAGATACGCAGTATTTT
CDR3 protein: CASSFFGTSGTTDTQYF
D gene: TRBD2
clone size: NA
V gene: TRBV2
CDR3 length: 17
J gene: TRBJ2-3

CDR3 DNA: TGCAGTGCTGAAGATGTTGGGGGTGGCTACACCTTC
CDR3 protein: CSAEDVGGGYTF
D gene: NA
clone size: NA
V gene: TRBV20-1
CDR3 length: 12
J gene: TRBJ1-2

CDR3 DNA: TGCGCCAGCAGTGAGCACACTAACTATGGCTACACCTTC
CDR3 protein: CASSEHTNYGYTF
D gene: NA
clone size: once
V gene: TRBV10-2
CDR3 length: 13
J gene: TRBJ1-2

CDR3 DNA: TGTGCCAGCGGGGGCCAGGCCCTCGCAACTAATGAAAAACTGTTTTTT
CDR3 protein: CASGGQALATNEKLFF
D gene: NA
clone size: NA
V gene: TRBV2
CDR3 length: 16
J gene: TRBJ1-4

CDR3 DNA: TGTGCCAGCAGTGAACAGGGGGCTTACACTGAAGCTTTCTTT
CDR3 protein: CASSEQGAYTEAFF
D gene: TRBD1
clone size: once
V gene: TRBV2
CDR3 length: 14
J gene: TRBJ1-1

CDR3 DNA: TGTGCCAGCAGCGCATTTGTAGACAGGGCCCTAAAAGGAAACACCATATATTTT
CDR3 protein: CASSAFVDRALKGNTIYF
D gene: TRBD1
clone size: many
V gene: TRBV9
CDR3 length: 18
J gene: TRBJ1-3

CDR3 DNA: TGCGCCAGCAGCTCCAGGGGATATAATTCACCCCTCCACTTT
CDR3 protein: CASSSRGYNSPLHF
D gene: NA
clone size: many
V gene: TRBV5-1
CDR3 length: 14
J gene: TRBJ1-6

CDR3 DNA: TGTGCCAGCAGCACCCCGGGACAAGGTGAAAAACTGTTTTTT
CDR3 protein: CASSTPGQGEKLFF
D gene: NA
clone size: NA
V gene: TRBV5-4
CDR3 length: 14
J gene: TRBJ1-4